One and the same sample provided the 15 T cell receptor beta chains below, sequenced in a study of beta chain features in type 1 diabetes (dated by TCRdb to 2017 to 2018). The library was made by the immunoSEQ multiplex PCR assay. The entire amount of isolated RNA was reverse transcribed using the High Capacity cDNA Reverse Transcription Kit, so the sequenced TCRB transcripts were expressed ones. The table was pulled from immuneACCESS by TCRdb, which kept in-frame rearrangements only. Such tables lose some clones; where checked, under half of the loss comes from unresolved V genes, and the rest has no known cause. The sample records more than 120,000 clones, around 9.3% of which are singletons. The top ten hold around 1.2% of the sample. Sequencing was done on a sample of naive CD4+ T cells from blood. The cell subset or site label corresponds to: true naive CD4+ T cells. Receptor source: a man aged 18 to 29 in good health.

This sequence joins TRBV4-3 and TRBJ1-6, with TRBD1 matching over 7 bases. V was pared by 4 bases and J by 13 bases, with 10 bases of the junction left unmatched. This CDR3 spans 14 amino acids. The V gene's germline CDR1 is LGHNA and CDR2 YSLEER. CDR3 DNA: TGCGCCAGCAGCCCTATGGGACAGCTCGGGCCCCTCCACTTT. Encoded protein: CASSPMGQLGPLHF.

This clone turned up a few times. The chain is built from TRBV2 and TRBJ1-5; D is uncertain. CDR3 size: 11 residues. V was trimmed by 3 bases and J by 7 bases, leaving 4 bases between them. Germline V gene lookup returns CDR1 SNHLY and CDR2 FYNNEI. CDR3 protein: CASSDSQPQHF. CDR3 DNA sequence: TGTGCCAGCAGTGACTCGCAGCCCCAGCATTTT.

The chain has TRBV10-3 and TRBJ2-1, with TRBD1 as a possible D gene (6 bases). Germline assignment: CDR1 ENHRY and CDR2 SYGVKD. The CDR3 spans 14 residues. V was trimmed by 8 bases and J by 9 bases, leaving 20 bases between them. As DNA, the CDR3 is TGTGCCATCGCCGGGACACCGGGCAACGGTGAGCAGTTCTTC. This encodes CAIAGTPGNGEQFF.

V is TRBV5-4 and J is TRBJ1-6, with 9 positions matching TRBD1. V trimming: 4 bases; J trimming: 7 bases; junction bases outside the gene matches: 6. The CDR3 has 15 amino acids. Germline lookup yields CDR1 SGHNT and CDR2 YYREEE (reference sequence). This chain's CDR3 is CASSPGTGHNSPLHF. The CDR3 nucleotides read TGTGCCAGCAGCCCGGGGACAGGGCACAATTCACCCCTCCACTTT. Based on the CDR3 plus reference TRBV5-4 and TRBJ1-6, the full variable domain is ETGVTQSPTHLIKTRGQQVTLRCSSQSGHNTVSWYQQALGQGPQFIFQYYREEENGRGNFPPRFSGLQFPNYSSELNVNALELDDSALYLCASSPGTGHNSPLHFGNGTRLTVT.

This clone came up a few times. This chain links TRBV5-6 with TRBJ2-7, with TRBD2 as a possible D gene (5 bases). The CDR3 spans 15 residues. Germline V gene sequence: CDR1 SGHDT, CDR2 YYEEEE. The V end lost 2 bases, the J end lost 2 bases, and 14 bases lay between the germline ends. CDR3 nucleotide sequence: TGTGCCAGCAGCTTAATGAGGGTTTGGCCCTACGAGCAGTACTTC. This translates into CASSLMRVWPYEQYF. The full variable domain, completed using reference TRBV5-6 and TRBJ2-7, is DAGVTQSPTHLIKTRGQQVTLRCSPKSGHDTVSWYQQALGQGPQFIFQYYEEEERQRGNFPDRFSGHQFPNYSSELNVNALLLGDSALYLCASSLMRVWPYEQYFGPGTRLTVT.

The table lists this clone with a few counts. The chain joins TRBV7-3 to TRBJ2-3, with 10 bases matching TRBD2. The CDR3 runs 16 residues. Germline CDR1 and CDR2: SGHTA and FQGTGA. The V gene end was trimmed by 3 bases and the J gene end by 2 bases; junction bases not matched to a gene: 5. CDR3 coding DNA: TGTGCCAGCAGCTTGACTAGCGGGCCTCTCACAGATACGCAGTATTTT. It is translated as CASSLTSGPLTDTQYF.

The chain couples TRBV4-2 to TRBJ1-5, with 11 bases identical to TRBD1. The CDR3 is 18 residues long. Per the germline V gene, CDR1 is LGHNA and CDR2 is YNFKEQ. V shed 0 bases and J 3 bases; nucleotides not matched to a gene: 7. CDR3 residues: CASSQDADRGPPNQPQHF. The DNA for the CDR3 is TGTGCCAGCAGCCAAGATGCGGACAGGGGGCCACCCAATCAGCCCCAGCATTTT.

The chain employs TRBV7-2 and TRBJ2-5, with TRBD2 identical over 11 bases. The CDR3 spans 16 residues. The trim removed 4 bases at V and 2 bases at J, leaving 6 bases unmatched. From germline, CDR1 is SGHTA and CDR2 FQGNSA. For the CDR3, the DNA is TGTGCCAGCAGCTCGCGACTAGCGGGGTTGCAAGAGACCCAGTACTTC. Translating gives CASSSRLAGLQETQYF.

This clone was picked up a small number of times. The rearrangement links TRBV4-1 to TRBJ1-1; D not resolved. V was trimmed by 0 bases and J by 0 bases, leaving 14 bases between them. CDR3 length: 17 amino acids. The germline V gene encodes CDR1 MGHRA and CDR2 YSYEKL. The CDR3 region has the DNA TGCGCCAGCAGCCAAGACCATCGGTGGCAGGTGAACACTGAAGCTTTCTTT. Its translation is CASSQDHRWQVNTEAFF.

There are a few counts of this clone. At one boundary the junction diverges from the germline segment, which might be a read error. The chain couples TRBV7-9 to TRBJ2-7, with D possibly TRBD1 on 6 matching bases. The CDR3 has 15 amino acids. Germline loops: CDR1 SEHNR, CDR2 FQNEAQ (reference sequence). The CDR3 DNA reads TGCGCCAGCAGCCAGGGTACCGGACAGCTTGTCGAGCAGTACTTC. Protein: CASSQGTGQLVEQYF.

In its sample, this clone was seen a few times. The CDR3 reads CASSSSDRVRNTEAFF. CDR3 DNA: TGTGCCAGCAGCTCATCAGACAGGGTCCGAAACACTGAAGCTTTCTTT. The rearrangement joins TRBV7-9 to TRBJ1-1; TRBD1 matches 7 bases. The CDR3 spans 16 residues. V dropped 4 bases and J dropped 2; count of bases not matched to a gene: 10. In germline, CDR1 is SEHNR, CDR2 FQNEAQ (reference sequence).

The gene calls are TRBV1 and TRBJ1-4; the D segment call TRBD1 is taken from the table without a DNA check. TRBV1 has pseudogene status. This CDR3 has 17 amino acids. The chain's CDR3 is CTSSQPSDRGTNEKLFF. Here the CDR3 DNA reads TGCACCAGCAGCCAACCCAGCGACAGGGGAACTAATGAAAAACTGTTTTTT.

Only a few counts were recorded for this clone. The CDR3 spells CASSFKIAGGTYNEQFF. The CDR3 nucleotides are TGTGCCAGCAGCTTCAAGATCGCGGGGGGAACCTACAATGAGCAGTTCTTC. The chain links TRBV7-2 to TRBJ2-1, with TRBD2 identical over 8 bases. The CDR3 is 17 residues long. J was trimmed by 2 bases and V by 3 bases; bases with no gene match: 9. Germline V gene lookup returns CDR1 SGHTA and CDR2 FQGNSA.

This clone was seen a single time. V is TRBV7-6 and J is TRBJ1-4; 7 nucleotides align to TRBD1. The J segment lost 8 bases and the V segment lost 1 base, leaving 7 bases of the junction unmatched. Germline-derived CDR1 and CDR2 are SGHVS and FNYEAQ. CDR3 size: 15 residues. CDR3 sequence (DNA): TGTGCCAGCAGCTTAGAAACAGGGGTAATGGAAAAACTGTTTTTT. Residues: CASSLETGVMEKLFF. Full variable domain (missing parts from reference TRBV7-6 and TRBJ1-4): GAGVSQSPRYKVTKRGQDVALRCDPISGHVSLYWYRQALGQGPEFLTYFNYEAQQDKSGLPNDRFSAERPEGSISTLTIQRTEQRDSAMYRCASSLETGVMEKLFFGSGTQLSVL.

The table lists this clone with a few counts. The CDR3 reads CASSPPQGNQPQHF. DNA of the CDR3: TGTGCCAGCTCACCACCACAGGGTAATCAGCCCCAGCATTTT. The chain combines TRBV18 with TRBJ1-5; the D gene is possibly TRBD1 (6 bases). Germline V gene data show CDR1 as KGHSH and CDR2 as LQKENI. V dropped 0 bases and J dropped 4 bases, with 7 bases sitting between them. The CDR3 is made up of 14 amino acids.